This T cell receptor beta chain was captured by sequencing in a study of cytomegalovirus exposure and HLA in healthy donors. Points from the study as a whole: An assumption of roughly uniform sequencing depth across donors underlay the presence/absence analyses. Later on, a genetic analysis was performed. It linked a missense variant in DCLRE1C with V- and J-gene trimming of TCR beta.

The PCR ran on 60 Vbeta and 13 Jbeta primers. Sequenced by immunoSEQ multiplex PCR; TCRdb stores in-frame clones only, minus some. Of about 140,000 clones in the sample, roughly three quarters were seen once. V trimming: 0 bases; J trimming: 2 bases; junction bases outside the gene matches: 0. Germline V gene sequence: CDR1 SGDLS, CDR2 YYNGEE. CDR3 size: 14 residues. A word on this clone: The antigen is unknown.

The chain uses TRBV9 and TRBJ2-7; 9 bases fit TRBD1. The clonotype was recovered from a woman aged 35 to 49 in good health and CMV-seronegative. The sample consisted of PBMCs. CDR3 sequence: CASSVGTGAYEQYF. The DNA for the CDR3 is TGTGCCAGCAGCGTAGGGACAGGGGCCTACGAGCAGTACTTC.